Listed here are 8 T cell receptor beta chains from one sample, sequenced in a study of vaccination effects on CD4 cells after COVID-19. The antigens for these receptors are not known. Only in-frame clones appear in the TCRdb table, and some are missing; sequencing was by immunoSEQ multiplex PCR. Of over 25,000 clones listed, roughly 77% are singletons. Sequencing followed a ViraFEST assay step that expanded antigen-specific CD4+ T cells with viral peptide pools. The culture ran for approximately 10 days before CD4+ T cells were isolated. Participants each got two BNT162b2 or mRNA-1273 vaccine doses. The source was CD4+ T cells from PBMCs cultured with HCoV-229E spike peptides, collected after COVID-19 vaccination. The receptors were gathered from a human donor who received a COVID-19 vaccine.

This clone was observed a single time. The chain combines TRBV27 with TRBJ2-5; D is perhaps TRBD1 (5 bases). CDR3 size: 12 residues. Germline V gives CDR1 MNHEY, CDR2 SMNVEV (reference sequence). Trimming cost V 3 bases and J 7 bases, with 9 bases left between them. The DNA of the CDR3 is TGTGCCAGCAGTTTGACCACAGGGACCCAGTACTTC. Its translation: CASSLTTGTQYF.

The CDR3 is CAWSESTNEKLFF. For the CDR3, the DNA is TGTGCCTGGAGTGAATCGACTAATGAAAAACTGTTTTTT. The chain couples TRBV30 to TRBJ1-4; D not resolved. Trimming removed 1 base at V and 2 bases at J, with 5 bases between. Germline V gives CDR1 GTSNPN, CDR2 SVGIG (reference sequence). The CDR3 runs to 13 residues. Full variable domain (missing parts from reference TRBV30 and TRBJ1-4): SQTIHQWPATLVQPVGSPLSLECTVEGTSNPNLYWYRQAAGRGLQLLFYSVGIGQISSEVPQNLSASRPQDRQFILSSKKLLLSDSGFYLCAWSESTNEKLFFGSGTQLSVL.

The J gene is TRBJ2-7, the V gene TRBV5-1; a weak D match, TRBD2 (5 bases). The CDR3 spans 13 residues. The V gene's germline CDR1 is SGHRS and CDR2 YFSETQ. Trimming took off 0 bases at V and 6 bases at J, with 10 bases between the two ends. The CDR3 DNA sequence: TGCGCCAGCAGCTTGGACGGGATGGGCGAGCAGTACTTC. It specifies CASSLDGMGEQYF.

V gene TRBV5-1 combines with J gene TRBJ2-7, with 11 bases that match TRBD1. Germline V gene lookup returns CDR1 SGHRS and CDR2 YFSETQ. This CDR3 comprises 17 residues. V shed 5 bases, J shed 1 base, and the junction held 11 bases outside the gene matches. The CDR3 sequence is CASSLPGTGGWSYEQYF. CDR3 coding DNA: TGCGCCAGCAGTTTGCCGGGGACAGGGGGTTGGTCCTACGAGCAGTACTTC.

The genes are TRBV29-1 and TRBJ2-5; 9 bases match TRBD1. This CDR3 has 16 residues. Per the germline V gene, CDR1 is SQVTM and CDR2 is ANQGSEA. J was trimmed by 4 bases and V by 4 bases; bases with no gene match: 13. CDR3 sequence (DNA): TGCAGCGTTGCCGTGTCCGGGACAGGGAGTGGAGAGACCCAGTACTTC. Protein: CSVAVSGTGSGETQYF.

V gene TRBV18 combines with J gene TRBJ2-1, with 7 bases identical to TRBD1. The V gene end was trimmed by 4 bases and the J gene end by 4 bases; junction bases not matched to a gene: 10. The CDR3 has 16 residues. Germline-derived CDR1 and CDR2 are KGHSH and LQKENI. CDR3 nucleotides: TGTGCCAGCTCACGATTCCGGGACAGACAATACAATGAGCAGTTCTTC. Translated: CASSRFRDRQYNEQFF.

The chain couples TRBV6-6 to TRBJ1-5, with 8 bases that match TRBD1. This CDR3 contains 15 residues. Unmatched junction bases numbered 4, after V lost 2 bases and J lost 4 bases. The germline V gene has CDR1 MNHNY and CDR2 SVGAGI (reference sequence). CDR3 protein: CASSYGQGGNQPQHF. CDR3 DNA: TGTGCCAGCAGTTACGGACAGGGAGGGAATCAGCCCCAGCATTTT.

CDR3 amino acids: CAISERASGGETQYF. The DNA of the CDR3 is TGTGCCATCAGTGAGAGGGCTAGCGGGGGGGAGACCCAGTACTTC. The chain is built from TRBV10-3 and TRBJ2-5, with 11 bases matching TRBD2. Trimming at V came to 2 bases and at J to 5 bases, leaving 4 bases not matched to a gene. The germline CDR1 and CDR2 sequences are ENHRY and SYGVKD. CDR3 length: 15 residues.